The clone carrying this T cell receptor beta chain is a singleton in its sample. This sample is drawn from a study of blood T cell repertoires in COVID-19. The overall study: Donors in the United States, Italy and Spain gave samples during acute or convalescent COVID-19. T cells, B-cell-depleted T cells, or PBMCs provided the cDNA or gDNA that served as material.

V lost 2 bases to trimming and J lost 3 bases, with 11 bases between them. The CDR3 sequence is 15 residues long. The germline CDR1 and CDR2 sequences are LNHNV and YYDKDF (reference sequence). In the authors' methods: Cell counts per sample came from amplifying reference gene primers. The table came from immunoSEQ multiplex PCR; TCRdb's copy has only in-frame clones and leaves some out. D and trimming were read from the DNA, whereas the V and J calls and clone size are those reported in that table. The table records a few hundred thousand clones, roughly 83% of them present only once. The sample consisted of peripheral blood. The TCR sequence derives from a woman between 45 and 65 years old with acute or convalescent COVID-19. V and J are TRBV15 and TRBJ1-5, with D possibly being TRBD1 (6 bases). This chain's CDR3 is CATSRKGQFNQPQHF. CDR3 in DNA: TGTGCCACCAGCAGAAAAGGACAGTTCAATCAGCCCCAGCATTTT. The entire variable domain, with the rest obtained from reference TRBV15 and TRBJ1-5, is as follows: DAMVIQNPRYQVTQFGKPVTLSCSQTLNHNVMYWYQQKSSQAPKLLFHYYDKDFNNEADTPDNFQSRRPNTSFCFLDIRSPGLGDTAMYLCATSRKGQFNQPQHFGDGTRLSIL.